This note documents a single TCR beta chain sequence. The sample originates from a study of blood T cell repertoires in COVID-19. Trimming shortened V by 0 bases and J by 8 bases, and 8 bases separated the two germline ends. CDR3 length: 13 residues. Germline V lookup: CDR1 LNHNV, CDR2 YYDKDF (reference sequence). As originally analysed: Estimation of nucleated cell counts relied on the amplification of reference gene primers. Only in-frame clones appear in the TCRdb table, and some are missing; sequencing was by immunoSEQ multiplex PCR. Clonal size and the V and J genes are those of that table, whereas D and trimming came from the DNA. Among 60,000 to 75,000 clones, around three quarters were seen once, and the ten largest hold 26%.

The clonotype originates from a man in his sixties with active or convalescent COVID-19. J is TRBJ1-3 and V is TRBV15; tentatively, D is TRBD1 (6 bases). The sample was peripheral blood. Here the CDR3 DNA reads TGTGCCACCAGCAGAGAACAGGGCTACACCATATATTTT. This gives the protein CATSREQGYTIYF.